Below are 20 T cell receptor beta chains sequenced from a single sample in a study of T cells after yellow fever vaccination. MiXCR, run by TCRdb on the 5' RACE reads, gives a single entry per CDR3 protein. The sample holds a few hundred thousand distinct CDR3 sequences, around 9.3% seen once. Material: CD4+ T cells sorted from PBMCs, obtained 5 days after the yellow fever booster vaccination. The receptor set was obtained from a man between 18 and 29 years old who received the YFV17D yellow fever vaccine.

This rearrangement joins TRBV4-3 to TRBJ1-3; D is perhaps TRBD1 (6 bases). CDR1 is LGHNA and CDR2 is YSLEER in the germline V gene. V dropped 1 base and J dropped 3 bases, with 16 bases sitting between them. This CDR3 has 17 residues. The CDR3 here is CASSQVYRGADGNTIYF. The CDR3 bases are TGCGCCAGCAGCCAAGTTTATCGGGGGGCTGATGGAAACACCATATATTTT.

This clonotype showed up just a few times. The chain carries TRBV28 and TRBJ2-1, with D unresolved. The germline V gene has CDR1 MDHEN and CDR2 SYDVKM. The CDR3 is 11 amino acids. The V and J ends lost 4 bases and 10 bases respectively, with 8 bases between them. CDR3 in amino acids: CASSWAGEQFF. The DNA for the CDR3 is TGTGCCAGCAGTTGGGCTGGGGAGCAGTTCTTC.

DNA for the CDR3: TGTGCCAGCTCACTCAGAGTTTCCTCTGGAGTGGCTGGGGCCAACGTCCTGACTTTC. Translation gives CASSLRVSSGVAGANVLTF. J is TRBJ2-6 and V is TRBV18, with D hard to call. The CDR3 contains 19 residues. With 4 bases removed from V and 2 bases from J, the gap between germline ends came to 21 bases. The germline V gene has CDR1 KGHSH and CDR2 LQKENI. The full variable domain, its missing parts supplied by reference TRBV18 and TRBJ2-6, is NAGVMQNPRHLVRRRGQEARLRCSPMKGHSHVYWYRQLPEEGLKFMVYLQKENIIDESGMPKERFSAEFPKEGPSILRIQQVVRGDSAAYFCASSLRVSSGVAGANVLTFGAGSRLTVL.

CDR3 in DNA: TGCAGTGCTCCACTAGCGGGGTTCACCGGGGAGCTGTTTTTT. This gives the protein CSAPLAGFTGELFF. The chain combines TRBV20-1 with TRBJ2-2; TRBD2 matches 10 bases. This CDR3 contains 14 residues. Unmatched junction bases numbered 4, after V lost 5 bases and J lost 4 bases. Germline CDR1 reads DFQATT; CDR2 reads SNEGSKA (reference sequence).

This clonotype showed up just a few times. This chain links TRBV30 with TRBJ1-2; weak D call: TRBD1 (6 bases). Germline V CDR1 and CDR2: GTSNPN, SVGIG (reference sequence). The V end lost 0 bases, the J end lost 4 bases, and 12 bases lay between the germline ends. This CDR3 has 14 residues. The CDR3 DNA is TGTGCCTGGAGTGTACTAGGACAGCTCTATGGCTACACCTTC. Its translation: CAWSVLGQLYGYTF.

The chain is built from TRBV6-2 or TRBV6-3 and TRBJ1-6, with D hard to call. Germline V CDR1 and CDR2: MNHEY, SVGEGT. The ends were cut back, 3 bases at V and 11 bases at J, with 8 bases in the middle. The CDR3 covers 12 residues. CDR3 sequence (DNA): TGTGCCAGCAGTTATGAAGCGGCACCCCTCCACTTT. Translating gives CASSYEAAPLHF.

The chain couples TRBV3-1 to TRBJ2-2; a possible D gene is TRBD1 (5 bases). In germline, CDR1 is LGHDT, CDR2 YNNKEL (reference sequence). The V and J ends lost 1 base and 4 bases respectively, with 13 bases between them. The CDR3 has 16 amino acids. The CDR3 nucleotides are TGTGCCAGCAGCCAAGGACACAACCAGGGCACCGGGGAGCTGTTTTTT. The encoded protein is CASSQGHNQGTGELFF. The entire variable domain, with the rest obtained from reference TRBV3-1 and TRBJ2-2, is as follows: DTAVSQTPKYLVTQMGNDKSIKCEQNLGHDTMYWYKQDSKKFLKIMFSYNNKELIINETVPNRFSPKSPDKAHLNLHINSLELGDSAVYFCASSQGHNQGTGELFFGEGSRLTVL.

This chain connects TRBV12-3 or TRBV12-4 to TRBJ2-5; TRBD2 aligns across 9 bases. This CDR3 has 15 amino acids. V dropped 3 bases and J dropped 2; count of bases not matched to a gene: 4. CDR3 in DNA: TGTGCCAGCAGTTTTGGGACTAGCAGACAAGAGACCCAGTACTTC. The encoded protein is CASSFGTSRQETQYF.

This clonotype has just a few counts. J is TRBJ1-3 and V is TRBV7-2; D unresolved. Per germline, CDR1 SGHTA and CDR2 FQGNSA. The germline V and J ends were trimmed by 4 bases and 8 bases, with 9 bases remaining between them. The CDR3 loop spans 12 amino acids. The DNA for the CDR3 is TGTGCCAGCAGCTCAACCCTAGACACCATATATTTT. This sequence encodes CASSSTLDTIYF.

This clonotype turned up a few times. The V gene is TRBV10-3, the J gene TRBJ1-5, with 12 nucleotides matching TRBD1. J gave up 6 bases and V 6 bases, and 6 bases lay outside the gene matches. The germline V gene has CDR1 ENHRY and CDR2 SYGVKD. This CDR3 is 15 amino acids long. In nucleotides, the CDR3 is TGTGCCATCAGCCCGGGACAGGGGGCTAGTCAGCCCCAGCATTTT. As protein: CAISPGQGASQPQHF.

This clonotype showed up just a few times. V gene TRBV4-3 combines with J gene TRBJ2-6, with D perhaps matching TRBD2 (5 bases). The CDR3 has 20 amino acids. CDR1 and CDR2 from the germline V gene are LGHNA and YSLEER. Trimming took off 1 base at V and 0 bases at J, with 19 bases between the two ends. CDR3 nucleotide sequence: TGCGCCAGCAGCCAAGCCGCGGCGGGCACTTCGAGCTCTGGGGCCAACGTCCTGACTTTC. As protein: CASSQAAAGTSSSGANVLTF.

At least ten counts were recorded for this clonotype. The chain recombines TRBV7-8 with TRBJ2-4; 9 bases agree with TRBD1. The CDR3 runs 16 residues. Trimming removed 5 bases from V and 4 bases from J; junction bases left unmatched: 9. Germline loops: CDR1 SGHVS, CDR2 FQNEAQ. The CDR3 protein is CASSQQRTGAKNIQYF. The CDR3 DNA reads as TGTGCCAGCAGCCAGCAACGGACAGGGGCGAAAAACATTCAGTACTTC.

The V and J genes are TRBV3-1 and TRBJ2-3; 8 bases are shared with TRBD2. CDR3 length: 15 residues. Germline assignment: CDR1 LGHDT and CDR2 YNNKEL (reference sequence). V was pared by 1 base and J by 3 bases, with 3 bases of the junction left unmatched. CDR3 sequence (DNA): TGTGCCAGCAGCCAAGGAGCTAGCGGGACAGATACGCAGTATTTT. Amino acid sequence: CASSQGASGTDTQYF.

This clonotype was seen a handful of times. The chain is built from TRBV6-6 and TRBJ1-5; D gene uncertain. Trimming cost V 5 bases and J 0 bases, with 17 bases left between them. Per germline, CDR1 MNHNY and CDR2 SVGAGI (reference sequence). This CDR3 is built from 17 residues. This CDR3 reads CASSQDPTPYSNQPQHF. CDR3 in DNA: TGTGCCAGCAGTCAAGACCCTACCCCCTATAGCAATCAGCCCCAGCATTTT.

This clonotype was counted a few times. CDR3 region: CASSLWSSGAQETQYF. The CDR3 coding sequence is TGTGCCAGCAGCTTATGGTCTAGCGGGGCCCAAGAGACCCAGTACTTC. The chain joins TRBV7-2 to TRBJ2-5; 9 nucleotides agree with TRBD2. The CDR3 covers 16 residues. J gave up 1 base and V 2 bases, and 5 bases lay outside the gene matches. Germline V gives CDR1 SGHTA, CDR2 FQGNSA.

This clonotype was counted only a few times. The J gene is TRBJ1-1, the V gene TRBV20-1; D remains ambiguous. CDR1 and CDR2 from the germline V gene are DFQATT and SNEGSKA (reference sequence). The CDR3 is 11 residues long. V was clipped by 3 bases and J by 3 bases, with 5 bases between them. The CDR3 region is CSASTYTEAFF. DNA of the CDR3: TGCAGTGCTAGTACGTACACTGAAGCTTTCTTT.

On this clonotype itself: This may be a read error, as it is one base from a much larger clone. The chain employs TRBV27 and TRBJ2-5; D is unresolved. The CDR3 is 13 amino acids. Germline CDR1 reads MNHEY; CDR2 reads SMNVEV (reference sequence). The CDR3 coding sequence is TGTGCCAGCTGTTTTCAGATGCAAGAGACCCAGTACTTC. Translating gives CASCFQMQETQYF.

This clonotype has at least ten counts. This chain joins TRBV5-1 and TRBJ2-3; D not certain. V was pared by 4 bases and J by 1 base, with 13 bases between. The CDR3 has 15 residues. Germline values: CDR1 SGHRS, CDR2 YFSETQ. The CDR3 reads CASSAEPGRTDTQYF. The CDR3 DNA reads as TGCGCCAGCAGCGCGGAGCCAGGCCGCACAGATACGCAGTATTTT.

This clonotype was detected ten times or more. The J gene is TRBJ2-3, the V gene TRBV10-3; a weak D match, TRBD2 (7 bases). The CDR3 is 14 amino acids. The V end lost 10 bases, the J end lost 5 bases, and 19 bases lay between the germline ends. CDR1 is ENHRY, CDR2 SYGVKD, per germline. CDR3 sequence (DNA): TGTGCCACCCGCCAACGGGGGGCGGAAGATACGCAGTATTTT. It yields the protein CATRQRGAEDTQYF.

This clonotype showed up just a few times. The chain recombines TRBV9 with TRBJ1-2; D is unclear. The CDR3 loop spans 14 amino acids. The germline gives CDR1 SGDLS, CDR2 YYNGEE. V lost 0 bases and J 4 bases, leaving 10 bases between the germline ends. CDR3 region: CASSVAFRSYGYTF. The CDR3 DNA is TGTGCCAGCAGCGTAGCCTTCAGGTCCTATGGCTACACCTTC.